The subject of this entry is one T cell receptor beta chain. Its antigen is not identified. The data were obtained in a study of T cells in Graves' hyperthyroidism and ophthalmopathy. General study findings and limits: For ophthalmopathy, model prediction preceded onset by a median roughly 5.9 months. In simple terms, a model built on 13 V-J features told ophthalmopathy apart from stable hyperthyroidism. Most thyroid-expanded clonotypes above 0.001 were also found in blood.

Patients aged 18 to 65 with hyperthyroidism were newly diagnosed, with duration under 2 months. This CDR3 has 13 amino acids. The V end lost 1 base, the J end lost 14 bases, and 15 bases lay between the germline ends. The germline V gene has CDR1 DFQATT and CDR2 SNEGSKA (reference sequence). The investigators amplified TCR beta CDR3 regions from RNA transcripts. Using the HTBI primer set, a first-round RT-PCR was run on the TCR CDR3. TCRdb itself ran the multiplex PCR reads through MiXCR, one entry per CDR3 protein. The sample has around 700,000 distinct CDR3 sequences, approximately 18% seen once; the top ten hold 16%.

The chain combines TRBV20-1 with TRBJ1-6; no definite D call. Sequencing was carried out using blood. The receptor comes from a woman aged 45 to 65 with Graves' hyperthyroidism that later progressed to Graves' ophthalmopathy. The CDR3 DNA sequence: TGCAGTGCTAGAGGCCAGGTTGGAGAAACCCTCCACTTT. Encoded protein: CSARGQVGETLHF.